This T cell receptor beta chain was sequenced in a study of long-term antiretroviral therapy in people with HIV. Run at survey level, the immunoSEQ assay was version v3.0. Sequenced by immunoSEQ multiplex PCR; TCRdb stores in-frame clones only, minus some. The data hold some 20,000 clones, with approximately 92% observed a single time. CDR1 MNHEY and CDR2 SMNVEV come from the germline V gene (reference sequence). CDR3 length: 17 amino acids. V shed 4 bases and J 3 bases; nucleotides not matched to a gene: 11. This sample comprised unsorted PBMCs, obtained 4.2 years after starting antiretroviral therapy. This clonotype originated in a man between 45 and 60 years old with HIV. The chain combines TRBV27 with TRBJ2-7, with 11 bases lining up with TRBD2. The CDR3 is CASSSPVGTSGYYEQYF. CDR3 in DNA: TGTGCCAGCAGTTCGCCCGTCGGGACTAGCGGTTACTACGAGCAGTACTTC.